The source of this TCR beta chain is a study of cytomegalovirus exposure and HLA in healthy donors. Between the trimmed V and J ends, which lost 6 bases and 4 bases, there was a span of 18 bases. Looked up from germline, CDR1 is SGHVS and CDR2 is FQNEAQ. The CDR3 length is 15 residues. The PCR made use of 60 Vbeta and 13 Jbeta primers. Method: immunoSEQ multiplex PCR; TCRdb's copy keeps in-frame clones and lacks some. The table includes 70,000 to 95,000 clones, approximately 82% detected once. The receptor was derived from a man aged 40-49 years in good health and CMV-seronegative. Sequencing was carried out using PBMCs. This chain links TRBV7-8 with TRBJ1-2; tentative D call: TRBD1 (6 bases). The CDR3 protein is CASRLYSQGPYGYTF. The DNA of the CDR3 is TGTGCCAGCAGGTTATACTCTCAGGGGCCCTATGGCTACACCTTC.